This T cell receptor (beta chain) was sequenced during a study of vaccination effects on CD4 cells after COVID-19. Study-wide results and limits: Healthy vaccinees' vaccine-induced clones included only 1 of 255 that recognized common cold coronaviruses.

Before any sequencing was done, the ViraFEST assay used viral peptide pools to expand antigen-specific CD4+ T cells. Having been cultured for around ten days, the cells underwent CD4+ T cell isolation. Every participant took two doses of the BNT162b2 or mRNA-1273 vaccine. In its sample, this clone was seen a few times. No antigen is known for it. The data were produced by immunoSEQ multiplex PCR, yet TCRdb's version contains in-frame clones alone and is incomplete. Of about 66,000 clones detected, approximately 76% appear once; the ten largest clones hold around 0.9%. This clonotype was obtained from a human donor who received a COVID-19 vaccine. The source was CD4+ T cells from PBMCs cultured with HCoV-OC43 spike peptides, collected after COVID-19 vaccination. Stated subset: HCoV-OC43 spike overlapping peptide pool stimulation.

CDR3 DNA sequence: TGTGCCAGCAGGAACACTGAAGCTTTCTTT. It specifies CASRNTEAFF. The chain combines TRBV6-5 with TRBJ1-1, with D hard to call. Trimming pared 6 bases from V and 1 base from J, leaving 0 bases between. CDR3 size: 10 residues. The V gene's germline CDR1 is MNHEY and CDR2 SVGAGI.